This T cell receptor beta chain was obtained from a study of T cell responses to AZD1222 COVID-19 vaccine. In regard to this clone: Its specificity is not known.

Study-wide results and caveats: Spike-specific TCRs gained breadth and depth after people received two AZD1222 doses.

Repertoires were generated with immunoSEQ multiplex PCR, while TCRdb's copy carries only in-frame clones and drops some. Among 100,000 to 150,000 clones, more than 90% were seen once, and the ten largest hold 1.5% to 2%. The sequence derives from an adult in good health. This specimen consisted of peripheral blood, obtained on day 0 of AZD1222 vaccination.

CDR3 coding DNA: TGTGCCAGCAGCTCCGCGACAGGGGGGTTGGACGAGCAGTACTTC. This gives the protein CASSSATGGLDEQYF. J is TRBJ2-7 and V is TRBV13; TRBD1 matches at 9 bases. Germline loops: CDR1 PRHDT, CDR2 FYEKMQ (reference sequence). Germline trimming cut 4 bases from V and 5 bases from J; bases unmatched to any gene: 9. The CDR3 runs 15 residues.